This T cell receptor (beta chain) appears in the sequencing data of a study of long-term antiretroviral therapy in people with HIV (dated by TCRdb to between 2021 and 2023). A note on the overall study: The earliest samples were collected roughly a decade before the 2015 WHO recommendation for immediate ART, at a time when ART was usually postponed until CD4 counts fell. A retrospective serial study tested whether ART initiation and durable HIV suppression were associated with changes in peripheral blood TRB repertoire composition and diversity. From 25 to 30 adults with confirmed HIV infection, the cohort provided approximately 190 cryopreserved PBMC samples, gathered serially across a mean of approximately six years (range 1-12). Among the approximately 30 participants with HIV, ten to twelve were female. Test extractions of a monoclonal T-cell line alongside some 35 polyclonal samples showed no cross-contamination during QIAcube processing. Overall study results and their limits: Inferences about post-ART repertoire changes are limited because no data were available on ART adherence, viral resistance or therapy changes. Because pre-ART samples had limited cell numbers, unsorted PBMC were profiled rather than sorted CD4+ and CD8+ T cells. Starting ART was linked to a significant rise in TRB diversity, yet even after long-term ART the diversity remained significantly lower than in transplant donor controls. Narrower CDR3 length ranges were observed in HIV repertoires than in controls, and an antigen-experienced repertoire with only a slight naive shift after ART was suggested by the network structure. The samples were dated from the mid-2000s to the late 2010s, and the ART regimens that were used may be less effective than current ART regimens. Limited PBMC availability meant only the TCR beta chain was sequenced, without alpha chain pairing. Expanded TRB clones identified before ART initiation dominated the repertoire at all time points, although this dominance fluctuated and declined in many PLHIV after ART.

Notes on this clone: What antigen it recognizes has not been identified. It has no much larger one-base neighbor in the sample; base qualities were not kept.

CDR1 is given as SNHLY and CDR2 as FYNNEI, both from the germline V gene. The CDR3 measures 17 amino acids from cysteine to phenylalanine. Only CDR3 DNA is held: 51 bases, read in frame from base 1. Cut back by 8 bases and 5 bases, the V and J ends lie 27 bases apart. Sequencing of the TRB variable region was done with the immunoSEQ hsTCRB v3.0 assay at survey level resolution. TRB sequencing targeted a depth of 40,000-50,000 T-cell genomes per sample. An Illumina MiSeq with a v3 150-cycle kit was used to sequence the pooled TRB libraries. The source study handled its data this way. Repertoire analysis was performed in R inside a reproducible Nextflow workflow that covered QC, data transformation and analysis. Custom analyses were implemented in LymphoSeq2, an R package for AIRR-Seq data exploration. Several samples yielding fewer than 5000 total TRB sequences were excluded, leaving 150 to 200 analyzed HIV repertoires. Among the 180 to 200 retained HIV repertoires, some 59 were collected before ART initiation and under 150 after ART initiation. Each repertoire was downsampled to 5000 TRB nucleotide sequences, and summary statistics were averaged across 100 downsampling iterations. TRB sequences were retained for analysis only if CDR3 regions of at least seven amino acids were present. Diversity was assessed using a clonality score derived from Shannon entropy and using the Gini coefficient. Repertoire networks linked the top 5000 CDR3 amino acid sequences whenever two sequences differed by an edit distance of one. For TRB CDR3 amino acid sequences, antigen specificity groups and MHC restriction were predicted with GLIPH2. To flag known associations with CMV, EBV, HIV or tissue antigens, CDR3 amino acid sequences were compared against VDJdb and McPAS-TCR. Pre-ART, post-ART and control groups were compared with Wilcoxon signed-rank tests and Holm-Bonferroni correction. Here the immuneACCESS table is served through TCRdb, limited to in-frame sequences with V and J called. Missing clones are a known gap in these copies; in checked studies unresolved V genes cover under half, and the rest lacks a known reason. V, J and clone size are those of that table, while D and trimming were read from the DNA. The sample table lists 16,000 or so clones, around 74% of them with a count of one. Jointly, the top ten make up over 12% of the sample.

To be included, a participant needed at least one PBMC sample from before ART initiation plus at least two post-ART samples. All participants with HIV were treated in the United States of America. Before DNA extraction, cryopreserved samples of roughly 0.9-11 million PBMC were thawed and washed. At the time of the earliest PBMC sample, participants with HIV were aged between roughly 20 and 60 years. PBMC samples from each participant spanned 1-4 timepoints before ART initiation and 2-8 timepoints after ART initiation, with a median of 7 samples. For every participant, serial HIV viral load, CD4+ T-cell count, ART history and demographic data were obtained. Genomic DNA was extracted from unsorted PBMC with a Qiagen kit on a QIAcube, with processing performed in batches of 12 samples.

The sample here was unsorted PBMCs, taken less than 2.2 years before starting antiretroviral therapy. This TCR was sampled from a man aged 25-45 years with HIV. The V gene is TRBV2 and the J gene is TRBJ2-5; 5 matching bases give a weak D call of TRBD2. This receptor carries the CDR3 CASEEDSSWEKSETQYF. The DNA sequence follows: TGTGCCAGCGAGGAGGACTCGTCTTGGGAGAAGTCGGAGACCCAGTACTTC. Here the CDR3 is joined to the reference TRBV2 and TRBJ2-5 genes, and the full variable domain is: EPEVTQTPSHQVTQMGQEVILRCVPISNHLYFYWYRQILGQKVEFLVSFYNNEISEKSEIFDDQFSVERPDGSNFTLKIRSTKLEDSAMYFCASEEDSSWEKSETQYFGPGTRLLVL.